The table lists the clone carrying this T cell receptor beta chain with a count of one. This sample is drawn from a study of blood T cells in healthy people across ages. The study isolated at least 7 million PBMCs from each sample. The extraction recovered at least 6 micrograms of total RNA per sample. The use of a sample-barcoded 5' primer and a J-beta primer mix characterized a second PCR of roughly 7 to 11 cycles. Every cDNA molecule bore a tag from a template-switch adaptor containing 12 random nucleotides. Each CDR3 protein gets one entry after TCRdb re-called the 5' RACE reads with MiXCR. This sample carries roughly 700,000 distinct CDR3 sequences, around 49% of them seen once, and the ten largest clones take 30% to 35%. Germline V CDR1 and CDR2: SGHRS, YFSETQ. This CDR3 region has 15 residues. Trimming cost V 4 bases and J 7 bases; bases outside gene matches: 6.

This receptor was obtained from a woman between 55 and 75 years old in good health. The chain carries TRBV5-1 and TRBJ1-6, with TRBD1 matching over 9 bases. Material: blood. The CDR3 reads CASSGGQGLNSPLHF. As DNA, the CDR3 is TGCGCCAGCAGCGGGGGACAGGGCCTAAATTCACCCCTCCACTTT. Together with reference TRBV5-1 and TRBJ1-6, the CDR3 gives the full variable domain: KAGVTQTPRYLIKTRGQQVTLSCSPISGHRSVSWYQQTPGQGLQFLFEYFSETQRNKGNFPGRFSGRQFSNSRSEMNVSTLELGDSALYLCASSGGQGLNSPLHFGNGTRLTVT.